This T cell receptor (beta chain) derives from a study of read filtering for tumor transcriptome and immune sequencing. Study-level background: Per sample, TCR-region reads ranged about 4 to 11 million by IR-seq, about 75 to 1273 by RNA-seq. Study observations and caveats: In IR-seq, single-read clonotypes were roughly 80% of clonotypes but around 3.4% of reads.

Molecular barcoded adaptors covering alpha/delta and beta/gamma chains were used on approximately 400 ng RNA. Via MiXCR, TCRdb re-called the reads, giving one row per CDR3 protein. The table lists approximately 60,000 distinct CDR3 sequences, 20% to 25% of them singletons. The CDR3 totals 17 residues. Trimming cost V 0 bases and J 8 bases; bases outside gene matches: 6. CDR1 is LGHDT, CDR2 YNNKEL, per germline (reference sequence). In regard to this clonotype: What it recognizes is unknown.

The TCR was taken from a donor at least 40 years old with multiple myeloma. The specimen was a population of CD138-negative cells sorted from bone marrow. This chain links TRBV3-1 with TRBJ2-1; TRBD2 matches 14 bases. The CDR3 loop reads CASSQDLTSGGADEQFF. The DNA for the CDR3 is TGTGCCAGCAGCCAAGATCTGACTAGCGGGGGGGCCGATGAGCAGTTCTTC.